Following are 19 T cell receptor beta chains from one sample sequenced in a study of blood T cell repertoires in COVID-19. Method: immunoSEQ multiplex PCR; TCRdb's copy keeps in-frame clones and lacks some. The table lists around 260,000 clones, roughly 86% of them singletons, with over 4% in the top ten. Material: peripheral blood. Receptors were obtained from a woman aged 55 to 70 with COVID-19, enrolled during active disease.

The sample holds a few counts of this clone. This chain connects TRBV24-1 to TRBJ1-5, with D maybe TRBD1 (5 bases). The germline V gene encodes CDR1 KGHDR and CDR2 SFDVKD. The V end was cut by 3 bases, the J end by 2 bases, with 13 bases between. There are 16 residues in the CDR3. CDR3 region: CATSDPGQGGNQPQHF. The DNA of the CDR3 is TGTGCCACCAGTGATCCAGGGCAGGGTGGCAATCAGCCCCAGCATTTT.

The V gene is TRBV11-3, the J gene TRBJ2-7; 7 nucleotides align to TRBD1. The V gene end was trimmed by 0 bases and the J gene end by 1 base; junction bases not matched to a gene: 3. The CDR3 extends over 15 amino acids. Germline V CDR1 and CDR2: SGHNT, YENEEA. The CDR3 coding sequence is TGTGCCAGCAGCTTAGACCGGGACAGTTCCTACGAGCAGTACTTC. Translating gives CASSLDRDSSYEQYF. Complete variable domain (other parts from reference TRBV11-3 and TRBJ2-7): EAGVVQSPRYKIIEKKQPVAFWCNPISGHNTLYWYLQNLGQGPELLIRYENEEAVDDSQLPKDRFSAERLKGVDSTLKIQPAELGDSAVYLCASSLDRDSSYEQYFGPGTRLTVT.

V gene TRBV9 combines with J gene TRBJ2-3; 15 positions match TRBD2. V shed 2 bases, J shed 7 bases, and the junction held 5 bases outside the gene matches. The germline CDR1 and CDR2 sequences are SGDLS and YYNGEE. This CDR3 contains 16 residues. The CDR3 sequence: CASSVGLAGGSYTQYF. The DNA of the CDR3 is TGTGCCAGCAGCGTGGGACTAGCGGGAGGTTCGTATACGCAGTATTTT.

The chain recombines TRBV27 with TRBJ1-5; TRBD1 might be the D (5 bases). V was clipped by 6 bases and J by 0 bases, with 21 bases between them. In germline, CDR1 is MNHEY, CDR2 SMNVEV (reference sequence). The CDR3 consists of 18 residues. CDR3 loop: CASSPSFTGLHSNQPQHF. CDR3 in DNA: TGTGCCAGCAGCCCATCTTTCACAGGTCTGCATAGCAATCAGCCCCAGCATTTT.

This chain connects TRBV2 to TRBJ2-7, with 8 nucleotides matching TRBD1. Germline CDR1 reads SNHLY; CDR2 reads FYNNEI. The CDR3 contains 14 residues. The V gene end was trimmed by 7 bases and the J gene end by 1 base; junction bases not matched to a gene: 6. CDR3 residues: CASKETGASYEQYF. The DNA of the CDR3 is TGTGCCAGCAAAGAGACAGGGGCTTCCTACGAGCAGTACTTC.

This rearrangement joins TRBV27 to TRBJ2-3; D remains ambiguous. The CDR3 runs to 16 residues. From germline, CDR1 is MNHEY and CDR2 SMNVEV (reference sequence). The ends were cut back, 3 bases at V and 0 bases at J, with 13 bases in the middle. The CDR3: CASSLRRSTSTDTQYF. CDR3 sequence (DNA): TGTGCCAGCAGTTTGCGAAGAAGCACTAGCACAGATACGCAGTATTTT.

In nucleotides, the CDR3 is TGTGCCAGCAGCGCCAGAAAAGGGACAGGGGCCGTAGGGGTGGATGGCTACACCTTC. It specifies CASSARKGTGAVGVDGYTF. The chain is built from TRBV9 and TRBJ1-2, with 10 positions matching TRBD1. The V gene end was trimmed by 3 bases and the J gene end by 6 bases; junction bases not matched to a gene: 20. Germline V CDR1 and CDR2: SGDLS, YYNGEE. The CDR3 sequence is 19 residues long.

The V gene is TRBV5-1, the J gene TRBJ1-5; no clear D. CDR3 length: 14 residues. Germline V CDR1 and CDR2: SGHRS, YFSETQ. Trimming left V 0 bases short and J 2 bases short, with 6 bases between. The CDR3 spells CASSLEGGNQPQHF. As DNA, the CDR3 is TGCGCCAGCAGCTTGGAGGGAGGCAATCAGCCCCAGCATTTT.

The chain couples TRBV28 to TRBJ1-4; no reliable D call. The CDR3 has 14 residues. The germline V gene has CDR1 MDHEN and CDR2 SYDVKM. V gave up 6 bases and J gave up 8 bases, with 16 bases separating them. CDR3 DNA: TGTGCCAGCAGGGTGGGAGGACTGGGGGAAAAACTGTTTTTT. Protein: CASRVGGLGEKLFF.

This chain links TRBV5-1 with TRBJ2-2, with D tentatively TRBD1 (6 bases). There are 18 residues in the CDR3. V lost 1 base and J 2 bases, leaving 18 bases between the germline ends. Germline CDR1 SGHRS, CDR2 YFSETQ. CDR3 nucleotide sequence: TGCGCCAGCAGCTTGCGGGCGGGCAACAGGGCAAACACCGGGGAGCTGTTTTTT. Translating gives CASSLRAGNRANTGELFF.

The chain couples TRBV6-5 to TRBJ1-2; TRBD1 is a possible D gene (6 bases). Trimming stripped 6 bases from V and 11 bases from J, with 16 bases between. Per germline, CDR1 MNHEY and CDR2 SVGAGI. This CDR3 has 12 amino acids. CDR3 nucleotide sequence: TGTGCCAGCAGAACAGGGAGTTGGGAGTACACCTTC. Translation gives CASRTGSWEYTF.

This chain joins TRBV19 and TRBJ1-1; TRBD1 agrees at 8 bases. CDR3 length: 15 amino acids. In germline, CDR1 is LNHDA, CDR2 SQIVND (reference sequence). With V trimmed by 3 bases and J by 4 bases, 7 bases remained unmatched. CDR3 sequence (DNA): TGTGCCAGTAGTATCCCCAGGGGGCCTGGCACTGAAGCTTTCTTT. Translation gives CASSIPRGPGTEAFF.

The V call is TRBV5-8, the J call TRBJ2-1; 7 positions agree with TRBD1. The CDR3 covers 14 residues. Germline-derived CDR1 and CDR2 are SGHTS and YDEGEE. V trimming: 4 bases; J trimming: 7 bases; junction bases outside the gene matches: 8. CDR3 loop: CASSRQGPWNEQFF. CDR3 nucleotides: TGTGCCAGCAGCCGACAGGGACCGTGGAATGAGCAGTTCTTC.

In this sample, this clone turned up once. The DNA for the CDR3 is TGCGCCAGCAGCCCGGGACAGATCAATCAGCCCCAGCATTTT. Its protein product is CASSPGQINQPQHF. The gene calls are TRBV4-3 and TRBJ1-5, with 7 bases that match TRBD1. V dropped 4 bases and J dropped 3; count of bases not matched to a gene: 3. Germline CDR1 reads LGHNA; CDR2 reads YSLEER. The CDR3 length is 14 residues.

This clone was found once. V is TRBV2 and J is TRBJ2-3, with 14 bases fitting TRBD2. The CDR3 is 16 residues long. Germline loops: CDR1 SNHLY, CDR2 FYNNEI. Unmatched junction bases numbered 8, after V lost 7 bases and J lost 5 bases. CDR3 protein: CASITGTSGRRDTQYF. CDR3 DNA sequence: TGTGCCAGCATCACCGGGACTAGCGGGAGAAGAGATACGCAGTATTTT.

The genes are TRBV7-8 and TRBJ2-3; the D gene is possibly TRBD2 (6 bases). The germline CDR1 and CDR2 sequences are SGHVS and FQNEAQ. CDR3 length: 17 amino acids. With 4 bases removed from V and 1 base from J, the gap between germline ends came to 18 bases. CDR3 nucleotides: TGTGCCAGCAGCTCGCCCTCTCTAGCGCGACGCACAGATACGCAGTATTTT. Translation gives CASSSPSLARRTDTQYF.

This chain connects TRBV6-1 to TRBJ2-1; 8 bases align to TRBD2. Germline CDR1 and CDR2: MNHNS and SASEGT. V shed 5 bases and J 7 bases; nucleotides not matched to a gene: 10. There are 15 residues in the CDR3. DNA for the CDR3: TGTGCCAGCAGTTCCTTAGCGGGAAGGAGGAATGAGCAGTTCTTC. Encoded protein: CASSSLAGRRNEQFF.

This clone was seen only once. CDR3 nucleotides: TGTGCCAGCAGTCCCCCGGGACTAGCAATTTTCAATGAGCAGTTCTTC. Its translation: CASSPPGLAIFNEQFF. This chain links TRBV28 with TRBJ2-1; 9 bases agree with TRBD2. This CDR3 is built from 16 residues. Trimming cost V 5 bases and J 6 bases; bases outside gene matches: 11. From germline, CDR1 is MDHEN and CDR2 SYDVKM.

This clone was found once. V usage is TRBV19 and J usage is TRBJ2-1; 10 positions match TRBD1. The junction had 9 bases not matched to a gene; V was cut back by 1 base and J by 15 bases. The CDR3 spans 14 residues. CDR1 and CDR2 (germline): LNHDA, SQIVND (reference sequence). The CDR3: CASSIGPRQGASFF. DNA of the CDR3: TGTGCCAGTAGTATAGGTCCCCGACAGGGGGCGTCGTTCTTC.